Listed here are 25 T cell receptor beta chains from one sample, sequenced in a study of blood T cell repertoires in COVID-19. Assay: immunoSEQ multiplex PCR; the TCRdb copy retains only in-frame clones and omits some. The sample contains about 210,000 clones, around 81% of which appear only once. Sequencing was performed on peripheral blood. The receptors stem from a woman in her 70s with acute or convalescent COVID-19.

The J gene is TRBJ2-7, the V gene TRBV5-1; 7 bases match TRBD2. This CDR3 has 14 amino acids. Germline values: CDR1 SGHRS, CDR2 YFSETQ. The trim removed 4 bases at V and 1 base at J, leaving 5 bases unmatched. This CDR3 is CASSQRGGSYEQYF. CDR3 sequence (DNA): TGCGCCAGCAGCCAGCGCGGGGGATCCTACGAGCAGTACTTC.

Only one count was recorded for this clone. CDR3 nucleotide sequence: TGCAGCGTTGAAGATCGGGGAGGGGGCTATGGCTACACCTTC. Protein sequence: CSVEDRGGGYGYTF. The chain combines TRBV29-1 with TRBJ1-2, with D possibly being TRBD1 (6 bases). V gave up 0 bases and J gave up 4 bases, with 12 bases separating them. CDR3 length: 14 amino acids. Germline assignment: CDR1 SQVTM and CDR2 ANQGSEA.

The chain links TRBV6-2 or TRBV6-3 to TRBJ2-5, with 8 bases lining up with TRBD2. This CDR3 is 18 amino acids long. Germline loops: CDR1 MNHEY, CDR2 SVGEGT. The trim removed 2 bases at V and 4 bases at J, leaving 15 bases unmatched. In nucleotides, the CDR3 is TGTGCCAGCAGTTACCCTACGTCCACAGCGGGGGTACGAGAGACCCAGTACTTC. This encodes CASSYPTSTAGVRETQYF.

The genes are TRBV7-2 and TRBJ2-1, with 8 nucleotides matching TRBD2. This CDR3 has 15 amino acids. Germline V CDR1 and CDR2: SGHTA, FQGNSA. V was clipped by 1 base and J by 7 bases; unmatched bases: 6. CDR3 loop: CASSLVVTSENEQFF. The CDR3 DNA reads as TGTGCCAGCAGCTTAGTTGTGACTAGCGAGAATGAGCAGTTCTTC.

J is TRBJ2-5 and V is TRBV4-1; 10 nucleotides line up with TRBD2. The CDR3 consists of 17 residues. The germline V gene has CDR1 MGHRA and CDR2 YSYEKL. Trimming took 0 bases from V and 4 from J; bases not matched to a gene: 8. In DNA form, the CDR3 reads TGCGCCAGCAGCCAAGAAAGTAGCGGGGGGTCAGGAGAGACCCAGTACTTC. Translated: CASSQESSGGSGETQYF.

This clone was seen more than once but under ten times. The rearrangement uses TRBV10-3 and TRBJ1-4, with D perhaps TRBD1 (5 bases). V was clipped by 3 bases and J by 1 base, with 9 bases between them. This CDR3 region has 15 residues. Germline CDR1 and CDR2: ENHRY and SYGVKD. The chain's CDR3 is CAISDYGGTNEKLFF. CDR3 coding DNA: TGTGCCATCAGTGATTACGGGGGAACTAATGAAAAACTGTTTTTT.

The chain carries TRBV28 and TRBJ2-7; possibly TRBD1 for D (6 bases). The CDR3 runs to 14 residues. Germline-derived CDR1 and CDR2 are MDHEN and SYDVKM. V lost 7 bases, J lost 2 bases, and 15 bases lay in between. Here the CDR3 reads CASTYGTLTYEQYF. Here the CDR3 DNA reads TGTGCCAGCACTTATGGGACACTGACCTACGAGCAGTACTTC.

The gene calls are TRBV9 and TRBJ2-7, with TRBD1 matching 12 bases. J lost 4 bases, V lost 3 bases, and 5 bases had no gene match. Germline V CDR1 and CDR2: SGDLS, YYNGEE. This CDR3 region has 15 residues. CDR3 in DNA: TGTGCCAGCAGCGCGGGACAGGGGGCGTATTACGAGCAGTACTTC. Its translation: CASSAGQGAYYEQYF.

The gene calls are TRBV19 and TRBJ1-2; 7 positions match TRBD1. The germline CDR1 and CDR2 sequences are LNHDA and SQIVND (reference sequence). This CDR3 has 16 residues. V shed 7 bases, J shed 0 bases, and the junction held 11 bases outside the gene matches. The CDR3: CASKGPNGQANYGYTF. The CDR3 DNA reads as TGTGCCAGTAAGGGCCCTAACGGACAGGCTAACTATGGCTACACCTTC.

This clone was seen more than once but under ten times. The rearrangement joins TRBV6-5 to TRBJ2-7; 12 positions match TRBD1. The CDR3 consists of 12 residues. J gave up 10 bases and V 6 bases, and 4 bases lay outside the gene matches. Germline-derived CDR1 and CDR2 are MNHEY and SVGAGI. CDR3 region: CASRKGQGAQYF. The CDR3 nucleotides are TGTGCCAGCAGAAAGGGACAGGGGGCTCAGTACTTC.

The V gene is TRBV9, the J gene TRBJ2-2, with 8 positions matching TRBD2. CDR1 and CDR2 from the germline V gene are SGDLS and YYNGEE. V was pared by 0 bases and J by 7 bases, with 5 bases of the junction left unmatched. This CDR3 is 15 amino acids long. DNA of the CDR3: TGTGCCAGCAGCGTAGCGGGGGGGTTTAACGGGGAGCTGTTTTTT. Its translation: CASSVAGGFNGELFF.

A few counts support this clone. The rearrangement links TRBV6-1 to TRBJ2-3; weak D call: TRBD2 (5 bases). The CDR3 loop spans 16 amino acids. V was cut by 2 bases and J by 2 bases, with 14 bases left in between. Germline assignment: CDR1 MNHNS and CDR2 SASEGT. The CDR3 sequence is CASSETRGADTDTQYF. CDR3 nucleotide sequence: TGTGCCAGCAGTGAAACTCGGGGAGCGGACACAGATACGCAGTATTTT.

This clone came up once. The genes are TRBV20-1 and TRBJ1-4; no reliable D call. The CDR3 is 12 residues long. Germline CDR1 DFQATT, CDR2 SNEGSKA (reference sequence). Trimming removed 3 bases from V and 8 bases from J, with 10 bases in between. CDR3 protein: CSASPEHEKLFF. CDR3 nucleotides: TGCAGTGCTAGTCCAGAACACGAAAAACTGTTTTTT.

The chain joins TRBV5-1 to TRBJ1-1; weak D call: TRBD1 (6 bases). This CDR3 comprises 15 residues. V was clipped by 0 bases and J by 4 bases, with 13 bases between them. Germline loops: CDR1 SGHRS, CDR2 YFSETQ. In DNA, the CDR3 is TGCGCCAGCAGCTTGGACGGGGGGCCGAGCACTGAAGCTTTCTTT. It yields the protein CASSLDGGPSTEAFF. The full variable domain, completed using reference TRBV5-1 and TRBJ1-1, is KAGVTQTPRYLIKTRGQQVTLSCSPISGHRSVSWYQQTPGQGLQFLFEYFSETQRNKGNFPGRFSGRQFSNSRSEMNVSTLELGDSALYLCASSLDGGPSTEAFFGQGTRLTVV.

The chain recombines TRBV2 with TRBJ1-2, with TRBD1 identical over 8 bases. Germline V CDR1 and CDR2: SNHLY, FYNNEI. CDR3 length: 13 amino acids. The V and J ends lost 0 bases and 8 bases, in that order; junction bases with no gene match: 2. The CDR3: CASSEAGTGGYTF. The CDR3 bases are TGTGCCAGCAGTGAAGCAGGGACAGGAGGCTACACCTTC.

This clone was seen a single time. This chain links TRBV12-3 or TRBV12-4 with TRBJ2-2; 9 nucleotides line up with TRBD2. The CDR3 has 13 residues. V gave up 3 bases and J gave up 8 bases; unmatched junction bases: 1. The CDR3 DNA reads TGTGCCAGCAGTTTCCTAGCGGGGGGGGAGCTGTTTTTT. This sequence encodes CASSFLAGGELFF.

This chain joins TRBV24-1 and TRBJ1-2; 9 bases match TRBD1. The V gene's germline CDR1 is KGHDR and CDR2 SFDVKD. Unmatched junction bases numbered 7, after V lost 3 bases and J lost 3 bases. The CDR3 loop spans 16 amino acids. DNA of the CDR3: TGTGCCACCAGTGATCCGGGACAGGGTATCGACTATGGCTACACCTTC. Residues: CATSDPGQGIDYGYTF.

This chain links TRBV5-8 with TRBJ2-1, with 10 positions matching TRBD2. The CDR3 sequence is 15 residues long. Per the germline V gene, CDR1 is SGHTS and CDR2 is YDEGEE. J lost 10 bases, V lost 4 bases, and 11 bases had no gene match. The CDR3 coding sequence is TGTGCCAGCAGCCGCGGGACTAGCGAATCCTGGGAGCAGTTCTTC. Protein product: CASSRGTSESWEQFF.

This clone was picked up one time. V and J are TRBV6-5 and TRBJ1-2, with 7 bases matching TRBD1. The CDR3 spans 13 residues. CDR1 and CDR2 from the germline V gene are MNHEY and SVGAGI. Unmatched junction bases numbered 8, after V lost 5 bases and J lost 8 bases. The CDR3 sequence: CASSRTGAGGYTF. As DNA, the CDR3 is TGTGCCAGCAGTCGGACAGGAGCTGGGGGCTACACCTTC.

The table lists this clone with many counts. The chain uses TRBV18 and TRBJ1-1; D is unclear. Trimming cost V 4 bases and J 7 bases, with 16 bases left between them. Germline CDR1 reads KGHSH; CDR2 reads LQKENI. The CDR3 has 14 residues. CDR3 nucleotides: TGTGCCAGCTCACTACGCGACAACTCTTTTGAAGCTTTCTTT. Protein sequence: CASSLRDNSFEAFF.

The CDR3 here is CASSVEGSGERGETQYF. CDR3 bases: TGTGCCAGCAGTGTCGAAGGTAGCGGGGAGCGTGGGGAGACCCAGTACTTC. The rearrangement links TRBV2 to TRBJ2-5; 8 nucleotides match TRBD2. CDR1 SNHLY and CDR2 FYNNEI come from the germline V gene. CDR3 size: 17 residues. J lost 5 bases, V lost 4 bases, and 15 bases had no gene match.

The chain couples TRBV28 to TRBJ2-5; tentative D call: TRBD1 (6 bases). Germline-derived CDR1 and CDR2 are MDHEN and SYDVKM. Trimming removed 5 bases from V and 2 bases from J, with 12 bases in between. CDR3 length: 14 residues. The CDR3 coding sequence is TGTGCCAGCAGTGACGGACAGCTTCAAGAGACCCAGTACTTC. Amino acids: CASSDGQLQETQYF. Full variable domain (remainder filled in from reference TRBV28 and TRBJ2-5): DVKVTQSSRYLVKRTGEKVFLECVQDMDHENMFWYRQDPGLGLRLIYFSYDVKMKEKGDIPEGYSVSREKKERFSLILESASTNQTSMYLCASSDGQLQETQYFGPGTRLLVL.

This rearrangement joins TRBV18 to TRBJ2-5; D is uncertain. Germline CDR1 KGHSH, CDR2 LQKENI. V gave up 3 bases and J gave up 1 base, with 12 bases separating them. This CDR3 is 15 amino acids long. The CDR3 sequence is CASSPRSNSQETQYF. CDR3 coding DNA: TGTGCCAGCTCACCTCGCAGCAACAGCCAAGAGACCCAGTACTTC.

The J gene is TRBJ2-7, the V gene TRBV28; tentative D call: TRBD2 (6 bases). CDR3 length: 15 amino acids. V was trimmed by 8 bases and J by 3 bases, leaving 20 bases between them. The germline gives CDR1 MDHEN, CDR2 SYDVKM. The CDR3 is CASSSPGTVLYEQYF. As DNA, the CDR3 is TGTGCCAGCTCAAGCCCCGGGACTGTTCTCTACGAGCAGTACTTC.

This chain joins TRBV10-3 and TRBJ2-3; 8 bases match TRBD2. Germline trimming cut 3 bases from V and 0 bases from J; bases unmatched to any gene: 11. The CDR3 runs to 18 residues. Germline lookup yields CDR1 ENHRY and CDR2 SYGVKD. In DNA, the CDR3 is TGTGCCATCAGTGACCCCCCGGGGGGGTCGAGTAGCACAGATACGCAGTATTTT. Protein product: CAISDPPGGSSSTDTQYF.